Below, 21 T cell receptor beta chains from the same sample are listed, as sequenced in a study of breast tumors, draining lymph nodes, adjacent tissues. One entry per CDR3 protein results from TCRdb running MiXCR on the multiplex PCR reads. The repertoire consists of 45,000 or so distinct CDR3 sequences, with under 25% occurring once and the leading ten covering over 6.5%. The specimen was breast tumor tissue. These receptors were obtained from a female donor with breast cancer. Some clones in this sample may be carry-over from other donors' samples.

This clonotype was picked up many times. The chain combines TRBV6-6 with TRBJ2-7, with D hard to call. The CDR3 spans 14 residues. Germline lookup yields CDR1 MNHNY and CDR2 SVGAGI (reference sequence). V lost 8 bases, J lost 0 bases, and 14 bases lay in between. In nucleotides, the CDR3 is TGTGCCAGCGGGCCGGACGCGAGCTCCTACGAGCAGTACTTC. Its translation: CASGPDASSYEQYF.

This clonotype was recorded a few times. Given the absence of the conserved phenylalanine or tryptophan at the CDR3 end, a read error is likely. This chain joins TRBV18 and TRBJ2-5; 7 bases match TRBD1. The CDR3 has 14 residues. With V trimmed by 3 bases and J by 4 bases, 5 bases remained unmatched. Germline loops: CDR1 KGHSH, CDR2 LQKENI. Here the CDR3 DNA reads TGTGCCAGCTCACCTAGGACAGGAGGAGAGACCCAGTACTCC. Protein: CASSPRTGGETQYS.

The chain employs TRBV19 and TRBJ1-1, with D perhaps matching TRBD1 (6 bases). The CDR3 consists of 13 residues. Germline loops: CDR1 LNHDA, CDR2 SQIVND (reference sequence). The V end lost 6 bases, the J end lost 4 bases, and 12 bases lay between the germline ends. This CDR3 is CASSQQGVTEAFF. Written as DNA, the CDR3 is TGTGCCAGTAGCCAACAGGGAGTCACTGAAGCTTTCTTT.

This clonotype was counted ten times or more. The rearrangement joins TRBV6-5 to TRBJ1-6, with D uncertain. CDR3 length: 13 amino acids. CDR1 and CDR2 (germline): MNHEY, SVGAGI. V was shortened by 0 bases and J by 10 bases, with 7 bases between the two germline ends. This CDR3 is CASSYSEVSPLHF. The CDR3 bases are TGTGCCAGCAGTTACTCGGAGGTCTCACCCCTCCACTTT.

The table lists this clonotype with many counts. The chain links TRBV7-8 to TRBJ1-2; 12 bases are shared with TRBD1. Trimming took 1 base from V and 4 from J; bases not matched to a gene: 4. Germline lookup yields CDR1 SGHVS and CDR2 FQNEAQ. The CDR3 spans 16 residues. The CDR3 DNA is TGTGCCAGCAGCTTAGATGGGACAGGGGGCATCTATGGCTACACCTTC. Encoded protein: CASSLDGTGGIYGYTF.

This clonotype was seen many times. The rearrangement uses TRBV24-1 and TRBJ1-2; D unresolved. Trimming took 0 bases from V and 1 from J, leaving 5 bases between them. This CDR3 contains 14 residues. Germline V CDR1 and CDR2: KGHDR, SFDVKD. The CDR3 DNA is TGTGCCACCAGTGATTTGGGGATTAACTATGGCTACACCTTC. It translates to CATSDLGINYGYTF.

The V call is TRBV5-1, the J call TRBJ2-1; weak D call: TRBD2 (6 bases). The DNA matches TRBJ2-7 better at its end, which makes the J call doubtful. CDR1 is SGHRS and CDR2 is YFSETQ in the germline V gene. This CDR3 is built from 14 residues. CDR3 sequence reads: CASSSNTGEGEQYF. The DNA of the CDR3 is TGCGCCAGCAGCTCAAACACGGGAGAAGGGGAGCAGTACTTC.

This clonotype was counted at least ten times. Here the CDR3 reads CASSEALWYGYTF. The DNA of the CDR3 is TGTGCCAGCAGTGAAGCGCTTTGGTACGGCTACACCTTC. The chain uses TRBV6-1 and TRBJ1-2; D gene uncertain. V was trimmed by 0 bases and J by 8 bases, leaving 10 bases between them. The CDR3 totals 13 residues. Germline CDR1 is MNHNS and CDR2 is SASEGT.

This clonotype was counted ten times or more. The chain's CDR3 is CAGGGASSYNSPLHF. The CDR3 DNA reads TGTGCAGGGGGGGGGGCTAGCTCCTATAATTCACCCCTCCACTTT. V is TRBV6-4 and J is TRBJ1-6, with D possibly being TRBD1 (6 bases). This CDR3 has 15 amino acids. The germline V gene has CDR1 MRHNA and CDR2 SNTAGT.

This clonotype was observed at least ten times. The J gene is TRBJ2-7, the V gene TRBV4-1; D perhaps matches TRBD2 (6 bases). V lost 1 base and J lost 2, with 9 bases in between. The CDR3 length is 14 residues. The germline gives CDR1 MGHRA, CDR2 YSYEKL. CDR3 residues: CASSQAGLPYEQYF. DNA for the CDR3: TGCGCCAGCAGCCAAGCGGGACTTCCCTACGAGCAGTACTTC.

This clonotype showed up just a few times. This chain uses TRBV18 with TRBJ2-1; TRBD1 matches 7 bases. The CDR3 runs 17 residues. V lost 6 bases, J lost 2 bases, and 13 bases stayed unmatched. Per the germline V gene, CDR1 is KGHSH and CDR2 is LQKENI. The CDR3 sequence is CASSPNRRDRTYNEQFF. For the CDR3, the DNA is TGTGCCAGCTCCCCAAATCGCCGGGACAGAACCTACAATGAGCAGTTCTTC. The entire variable domain, with the rest obtained from reference TRBV18 and TRBJ2-1, is as follows: NAGVMQNPRHLVRRRGQEARLRCSPMKGHSHVYWYRQLPEEGLKFMVYLQKENIIDESGMPKERFSAEFPKEGPSILRIQQVVRGDSAAYFCASSPNRRDRTYNEQFFGPGTRLTVL.

Ten or more counts support this clonotype. This chain links TRBV7-9 with TRBJ1-5, with 7 bases matching TRBD1. J lost 7 bases, V lost 1 base, and 4 bases had no gene match. Germline V gene sequence: CDR1 SEHNR, CDR2 FQNEAQ (reference sequence). This CDR3 comprises 14 residues. The CDR3 DNA sequence: TGTGCCAGCAGCTTAGGGGCAGGGGGGCAGCCCCAGCATTTT. Protein: CASSLGAGGQPQHF.

This chain uses TRBV7-6 with TRBJ2-7; 7 bases align to TRBD1. V shed 1 base and J 12 bases; nucleotides not matched to a gene: 6. There are 12 residues in the CDR3. Per the germline V gene, CDR1 is SGHVS and CDR2 is FNYEAQ. In DNA, the CDR3 is TGTGCCAGCAGCTTAGGGGGGACAGTCTTGTACTTC. This translates into CASSLGGTVLYF. Combining the CDR3 with reference TRBV7-6 and TRBJ2-7 gives the whole variable domain GAGVSQSPRYKVTKRGQDVALRCDPISGHVSLYWYRQALGQGPEFLTYFNYEAQQDKSGLPNDRFSAERPEGSISTLTIQRTEQRDSAMYRCASSLGGTVLYFGPGTRLTVT.

This clonotype was seen many times. CDR3 bases: TGTGCCATCGTAAGGGGATCCTACGAGCAGTACTTC. Its protein is CAIVRGSYEQYF. The rearrangement joins TRBV2 to TRBJ2-7, with TRBD1 as a possible D gene (5 bases). Germline-derived CDR1 and CDR2 are SNHLY and FYNNEI. The V gene lost 10 bases and the J gene lost 1 base, with 11 bases spanning the gap. CDR3 size: 12 residues.

This clonotype was recorded many times. V gene TRBV2 combines with J gene TRBJ1-2; D is unresolved. The CDR3 is 13 residues long. Germline V CDR1 and CDR2: SNHLY, FYNNEI. V lost 5 bases and J lost 1, with 8 bases in between. CDR3 nucleotides: TGTGCCAGCAGTAACAACCTTAACTATGGCTACACCTTC. It specifies CASSNNLNYGYTF.

This chain connects TRBV4-1 to TRBJ1-2; D unclear. Trimming pared 1 base from V and 8 bases from J, leaving 11 bases between. Germline CDR1 reads MGHRA; CDR2 reads YSYEKL. The CDR3 consists of 13 residues. The chain's CDR3 is CASSQVEKRGYTF. The DNA for the CDR3 is TGCGCCAGCAGCCAAGTCGAAAAAAGGGGCTACACCTTC.

The chain joins TRBV20-1 to TRBJ2-1, with D uncertain. Trimming pared 3 bases from V and 3 bases from J, leaving 6 bases between. The CDR3 totals 12 residues. CDR1 is DFQATT, CDR2 SNEGSKA, per germline (reference sequence). In DNA, the CDR3 is TGCAGTGCTAGGTTGGGCTACAATGAGCAGTTCTTC. Translation gives CSARLGYNEQFF.

Many counts were recorded for this clonotype. CDR3 coding DNA: TGTGCCACCTCTCGCGGGGGCTTCACAGATACGCAGTATTTT. Translation gives CATSRGGFTDTQYF. J is TRBJ2-3 and V is TRBV6-5, with a tentative D call TRBD2 (7 bases). The CDR3 length is 14 residues. Per germline, CDR1 MNHEY and CDR2 SVGAGI. Deletions cut 10 bases from V and 2 bases from J, with 16 bases between.

This clonotype has at least ten counts. CDR3 region: CASSHGSTGEGKLFF. The CDR3 region has the DNA TGTGCCAGCAGCCACGGTTCTACAGGGGAAGGAAAACTGTTTTTT. The chain has TRBV12-3 or TRBV12-4 and TRBJ1-4; 7 bases align to TRBD1. There are 15 residues in the CDR3. The V and J ends lost 6 bases and 10 bases, in that order; junction bases with no gene match: 14.

This clonotype has a count of ten or more. The rearrangement uses TRBV7-9 and TRBJ2-1; D remains unclear. V lost 5 bases to trimming and J lost 10 bases, with 15 bases between them. The CDR3 consists of 13 residues. Germline CDR1 and CDR2: SEHNR and FQNEAQ (reference sequence). The CDR3 DNA is TGTGCCAGCAGCCAAGCACAACGTGGGGAGCAGTTCTTC. It is translated as CASSQAQRGEQFF.

Sample share makes this clonotype medium-sized (0.01 to 0.1%). The rearrangement uses TRBV5-6 and TRBJ2-3, with TRBD1 identical over 9 bases. There are 15 residues in the CDR3. Per germline, CDR1 SGHDT and CDR2 YYEEEE. V lost 6 bases to trimming and J lost 4 bases; unmatched junction nucleotides: 9. The CDR3 spells CASTLATGGPDTQYF. The DNA for the CDR3 is TGTGCCAGCACCCTCGCGACAGGGGGACCAGATACGCAGTATTTT.